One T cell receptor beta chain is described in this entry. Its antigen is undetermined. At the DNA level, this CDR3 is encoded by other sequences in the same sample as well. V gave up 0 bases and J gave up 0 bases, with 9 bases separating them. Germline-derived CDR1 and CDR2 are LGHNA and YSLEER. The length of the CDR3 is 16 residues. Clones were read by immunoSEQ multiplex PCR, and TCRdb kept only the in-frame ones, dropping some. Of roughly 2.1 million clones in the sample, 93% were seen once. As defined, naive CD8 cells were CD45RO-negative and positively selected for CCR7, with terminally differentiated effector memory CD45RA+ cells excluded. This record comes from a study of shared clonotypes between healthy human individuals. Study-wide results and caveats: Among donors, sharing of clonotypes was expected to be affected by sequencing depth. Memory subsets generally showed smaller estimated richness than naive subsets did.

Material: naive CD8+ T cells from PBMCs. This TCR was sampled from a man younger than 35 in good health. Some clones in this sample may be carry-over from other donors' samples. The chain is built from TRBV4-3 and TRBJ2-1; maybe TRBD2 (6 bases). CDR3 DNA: TGCGCCAGCAGCCAAGATTGGCGGGACTCCTACAATGAGCAGTTCTTC. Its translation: CASSQDWRDSYNEQFF.